The 2 T cell receptor beta chains in this list originate from one sample, sequenced in a study of T cell responses to AZD1222 COVID-19 vaccine. The repertoire was sequenced with immunoSEQ multiplex PCR; TCRdb's copy has only in-frame clones and lacks some. The repertoire consists of approximately 140,000 clones, with roughly four fifths occurring once and the leading ten covering less than 5%. The source material was peripheral blood, sampled on day 0 of MenACWY control vaccination. These receptor sequences come from an adult in good health.

This clone showed up just once. The J gene is TRBJ1-1, the V gene TRBV29-1; D call uncertain. V was cut by 6 bases and J by 1 base, with 9 bases left in between. CDR1 is SQVTM, CDR2 ANQGSEA, per germline. The CDR3 runs to 12 residues. CDR3 protein: CSVRTENTEAFF. The CDR3, as DNA: TGCAGCGTCCGGACGGAGAACACTGAAGCTTTCTTT.

J is TRBJ1-2 and V is TRBV5-4; possible D gene TRBD1, 5 bases. The CDR3 contains 14 residues. V was clipped by 4 bases and J by 4 bases, with 14 bases between them. Looked up from germline, CDR1 is SGHNT and CDR2 is YYREEE (reference sequence). The CDR3 coding sequence is TGTGCCAGCAGCCCATGGGGGGTTCCCTATGGCTACACCTTC. It specifies CASSPWGVPYGYTF.